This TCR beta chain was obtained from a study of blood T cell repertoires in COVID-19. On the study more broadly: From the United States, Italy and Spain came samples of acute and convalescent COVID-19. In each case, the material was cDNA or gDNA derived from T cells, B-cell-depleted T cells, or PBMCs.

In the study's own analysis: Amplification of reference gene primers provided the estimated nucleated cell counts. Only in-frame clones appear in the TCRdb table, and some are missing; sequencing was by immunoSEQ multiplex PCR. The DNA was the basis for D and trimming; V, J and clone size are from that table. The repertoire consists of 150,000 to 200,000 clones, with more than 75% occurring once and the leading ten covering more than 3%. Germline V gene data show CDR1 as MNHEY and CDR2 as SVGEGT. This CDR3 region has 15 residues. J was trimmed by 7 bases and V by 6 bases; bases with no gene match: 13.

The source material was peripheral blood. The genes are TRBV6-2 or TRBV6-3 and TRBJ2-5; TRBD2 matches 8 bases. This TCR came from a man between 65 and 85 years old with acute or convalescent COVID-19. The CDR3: CASSRMGAGGRTQYF. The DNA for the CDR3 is TGTGCCAGCAGCCGCATGGGGGCGGGGGGTCGGACCCAGTACTTC.